This T cell receptor beta chain was found in a study of Ad26.COV2.S vaccination and SARS-CoV-2 variants. TCRdb's copy holds only in-frame clones and misses some; the assay was immunoSEQ multiplex PCR. In the table there are some 450,000 clones, about 92% of which are singletons. Whole-study findings and limits: Substantial breadth was reportedly displayed by spike-specific CD8+ and CD4+ T cell responses after vaccination. Non-spike TCR breadth did not differ much between vaccine and placebo recipients. Those who received the vaccine showed greater spike-specific TCR breadth than those given placebo.

As for treatment: 15 to 20 received Ad26.COV2.S at low or high dose, single or two shots; five or six received placebo; per-sample allocation not given. Repertoires come from day 63 after the first vaccine or placebo injection. Remarks on this clone: What it binds is unknown.

V was cut by 6 bases and J by 8 bases, with 17 bases left in between. The CDR3 is 14 amino acids. Germline lookup yields CDR1 ENHRY and CDR2 SYGVKD. The chain employs TRBV10-3 and TRBJ2-4; D ambiguous. The sequencing here drew on peripheral blood, taken in a trial of Ad26.COV2.S vaccine versus placebo. The origin of this receptor is a person between 18 and 59 years old who received the Ad26.COV2.S COVID-19 vaccine or a placebo. Here the CDR3 reads CAISNSRTDDIQYF. For the CDR3, the DNA is TGTGCCATCAGCAATTCCAGGACCGACGACATTCAGTACTTC.